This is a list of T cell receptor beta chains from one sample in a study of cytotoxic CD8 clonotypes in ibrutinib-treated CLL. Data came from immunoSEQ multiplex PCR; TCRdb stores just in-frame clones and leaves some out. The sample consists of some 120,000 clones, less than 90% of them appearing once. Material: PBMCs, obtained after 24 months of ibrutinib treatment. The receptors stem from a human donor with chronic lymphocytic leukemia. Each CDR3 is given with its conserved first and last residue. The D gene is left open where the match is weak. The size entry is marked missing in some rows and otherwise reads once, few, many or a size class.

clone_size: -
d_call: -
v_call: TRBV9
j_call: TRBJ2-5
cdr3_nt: TGTGCCAGCAGCGTAGGCCGGGTACAAGAGACCCAGTACTTC
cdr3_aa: CASSVGRVQETQYF

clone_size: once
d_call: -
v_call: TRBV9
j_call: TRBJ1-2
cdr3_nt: TGTGCCAGCAGCGTAGACGGGAGAGCTAACTATGGCTACACCTTC
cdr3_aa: CASSVDGRANYGYTF

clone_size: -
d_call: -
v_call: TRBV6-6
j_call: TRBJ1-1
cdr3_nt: TGTGCCAGCAGTTTGTCGGAGAACACTGAAGCTTTCTTT
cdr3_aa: CASSLSENTEAFF

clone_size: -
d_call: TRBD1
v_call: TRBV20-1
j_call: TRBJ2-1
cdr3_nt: TGCAGTGCCAATACAGGGGGCGCGGGAATCTTC
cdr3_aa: CSANTGGAGIF

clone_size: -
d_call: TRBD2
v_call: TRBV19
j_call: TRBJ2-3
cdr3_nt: TGTGCCAGTAGTATAGATCATGAGCGGGGGGCAGGCACAGATACGCAGTATTTT
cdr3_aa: CASSIDHERGAGTDTQYF

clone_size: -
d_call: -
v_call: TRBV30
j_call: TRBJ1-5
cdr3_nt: TGTGCCTGGAGTAACCCGATGATTGATAGCAATCAGCCCCAGCATTTT
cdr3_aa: CAWSNPMIDSNQPQHF

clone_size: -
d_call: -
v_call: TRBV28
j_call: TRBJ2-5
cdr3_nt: TGTGCCAGCAGCTGGGGGACGTTAAGGGAGACCCAGTACTTC
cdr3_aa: CASSWGTLRETQYF

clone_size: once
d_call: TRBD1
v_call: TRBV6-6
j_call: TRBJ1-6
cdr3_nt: TGTGCCAGCAGTTACTCGACAGGGTCTTCACCCCTCCACTTT
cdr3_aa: CASSYSTGSSPLHF

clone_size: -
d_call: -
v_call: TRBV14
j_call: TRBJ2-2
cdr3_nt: TGTGCCAGCAGCCAAGAATTAGGGAACACCGGGGAGCTGTTTTTT
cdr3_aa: CASSQELGNTGELFF

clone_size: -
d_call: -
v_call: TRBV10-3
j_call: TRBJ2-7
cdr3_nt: TGTGCCATCGCTAAAAACCGGGACAACTACGAGCAGTACTTC
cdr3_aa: CAIAKNRDNYEQYF

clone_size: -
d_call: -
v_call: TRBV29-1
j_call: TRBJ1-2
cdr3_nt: TGCAGCGCTTTGACAGAGAACTATGGCTACACCTTC
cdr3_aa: CSALTENYGYTF

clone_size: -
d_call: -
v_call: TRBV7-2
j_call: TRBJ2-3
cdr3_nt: TGTGCCAGCCGAAATTCCCTCACAGATACGCAGTATTTT
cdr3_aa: CASRNSLTDTQYF

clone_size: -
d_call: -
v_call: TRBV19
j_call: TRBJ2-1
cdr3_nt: TGTGCCAGTAGCCCCACAGCGTCCTACAATGAGCAGTTCTTC
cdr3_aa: CASSPTASYNEQFF

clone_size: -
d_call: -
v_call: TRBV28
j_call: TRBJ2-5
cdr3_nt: TGTGCCAGCAGTCACTTACGCGTTGGGGGAGGGGGCCAAGAGACCCAGTACTTC
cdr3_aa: CASSHLRVGGGGQETQYF

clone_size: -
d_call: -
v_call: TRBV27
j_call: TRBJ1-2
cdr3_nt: TGTGCCAGTGGGACCCCCCCAGGGGGCTACACCTTC
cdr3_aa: CASGTPPGGYTF

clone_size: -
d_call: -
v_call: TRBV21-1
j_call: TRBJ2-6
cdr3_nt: TGTGCCAGCAGCGGGAGACAGTTCGCTGGGGCCAACGTCCTGACTTTC
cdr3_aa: CASSGRQFAGANVLTF

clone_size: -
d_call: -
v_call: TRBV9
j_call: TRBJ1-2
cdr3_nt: TGTGCCAGCAGCGTAGGTCGCGGAAACTATGGCTACACCTTC
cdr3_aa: CASSVGRGNYGYTF

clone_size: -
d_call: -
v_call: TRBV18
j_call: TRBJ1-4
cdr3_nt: TGTGCCAGCTCACCAGGGGTTGAAAAACTGTTTTTT
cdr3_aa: CASSPGVEKLFF

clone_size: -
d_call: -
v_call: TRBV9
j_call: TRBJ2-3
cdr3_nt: TGTGCCAGCAGCGTCTCCCCGAGACAGAGCACAGATACGCAGTATTTT
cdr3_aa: CASSVSPRQSTDTQYF

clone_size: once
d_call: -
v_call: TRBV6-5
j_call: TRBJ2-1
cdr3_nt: TGTGCCAGCAGTTACAGGCCTCTCTCCTACAATGAGCAGTTCTTC
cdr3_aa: CASSYRPLSYNEQFF

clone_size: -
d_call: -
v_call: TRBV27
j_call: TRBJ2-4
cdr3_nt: TGTGCCAGCAGTTTCGGAAACATTCAGTACTTC
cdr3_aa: CASSFGNIQYF

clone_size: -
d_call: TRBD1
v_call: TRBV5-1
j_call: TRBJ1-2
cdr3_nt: TGCGCCAGCAGCTTGGGCCACTCCGGGACAGGGGCCTATGGCTACACCTTC
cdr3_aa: CASSLGHSGTGAYGYTF

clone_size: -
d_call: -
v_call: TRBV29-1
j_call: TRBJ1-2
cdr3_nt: TGCAGCGGCCGGGAAACCACCTATGGCTACACCTTC
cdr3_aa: CSGRETTYGYTF

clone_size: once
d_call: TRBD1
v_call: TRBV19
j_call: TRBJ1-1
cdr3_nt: TGTGCCAGTAGATCCGCGCCAGGGGGGTCTATGAACACTGAAGCTTTCTTT
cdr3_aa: CASRSAPGGSMNTEAFF

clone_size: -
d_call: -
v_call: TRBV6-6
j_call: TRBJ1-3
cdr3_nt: TGTGCCAGCAGTTACACTCTCGGGAACACCATATATTTT
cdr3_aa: CASSYTLGNTIYF

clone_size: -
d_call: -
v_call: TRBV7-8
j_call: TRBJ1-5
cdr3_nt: TGTGCCAGCAGCTTAAGTCGCAATCAGCCCCAGCATTTT
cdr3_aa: CASSLSRNQPQHF

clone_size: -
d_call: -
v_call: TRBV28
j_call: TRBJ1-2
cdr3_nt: TGTGCCAGCAGGGCACAGGCTGATGGCTACACCTTC
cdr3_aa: CASRAQADGYTF

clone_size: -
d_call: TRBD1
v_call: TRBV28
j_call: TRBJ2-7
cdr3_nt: TGTGCCAGCAGCCTGACAGGGGTCTCCTACGAGCAGTACTTC
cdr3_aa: CASSLTGVSYEQYF

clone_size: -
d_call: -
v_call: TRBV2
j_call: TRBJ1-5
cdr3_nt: TGTGCCAGCAGCTCGGGGGTGCGCCAGCCCCAGCATTTT
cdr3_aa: CASSSGVRQPQHF

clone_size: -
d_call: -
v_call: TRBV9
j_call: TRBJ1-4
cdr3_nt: TGTGCCAGCAGCGGTGGGTTAAGGTTGGGCCCAACTAATGAAAAACTGTTTTTT
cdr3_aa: CASSGGLRLGPTNEKLFF

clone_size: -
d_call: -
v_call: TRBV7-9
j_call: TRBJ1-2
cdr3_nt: TGTGCCAGCAGGCCCCGGGACGGATACTATGGCTACACCTTC
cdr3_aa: CASRPRDGYYGYTF

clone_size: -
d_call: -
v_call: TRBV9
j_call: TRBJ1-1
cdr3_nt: TGTGCCAGCAGCGTAGCTATGAACACTGAAGCTTTCTTT
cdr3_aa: CASSVAMNTEAFF

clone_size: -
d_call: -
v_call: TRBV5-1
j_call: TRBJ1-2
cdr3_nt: TGCGCCAGCAGCCCGGGGCCAGGAGGGGACTATGGCTACACCTTC
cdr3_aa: CASSPGPGGDYGYTF

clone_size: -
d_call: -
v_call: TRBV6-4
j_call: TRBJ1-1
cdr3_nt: TGTGCCAGCAGTCTTGACCCGAACACTGAAGCTTTCTTT
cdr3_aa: CASSLDPNTEAFF

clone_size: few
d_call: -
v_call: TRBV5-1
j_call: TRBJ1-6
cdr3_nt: TGCGCCAGCAGCTTGGATGATCAAGGCTTCTATAATTCACCCCTCCACTTT
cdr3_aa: CASSLDDQGFYNSPLHF

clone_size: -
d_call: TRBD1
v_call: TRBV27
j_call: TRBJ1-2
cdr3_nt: TGTGCCAGCAGCCGACAGGGGGTCGGCTACACCTTC
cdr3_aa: CASSRQGVGYTF

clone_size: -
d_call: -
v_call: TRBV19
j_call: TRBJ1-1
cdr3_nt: TGTGCCAGTAGTATTCCGACAGGACCGAACACTGAAGCTTTCTTT
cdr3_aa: CASSIPTGPNTEAFF

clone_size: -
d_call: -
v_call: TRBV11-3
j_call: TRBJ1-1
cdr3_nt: TGTGCCAGCAGCTTGGCTGCAGGGAACACTGAAGCTTTCTTT
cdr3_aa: CASSLAAGNTEAFF

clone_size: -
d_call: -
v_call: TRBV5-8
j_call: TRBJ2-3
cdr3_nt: TGTGCCAGCTTTGAAGGGCCTGCCACAGATACGCAGTATTTT
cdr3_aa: CASFEGPATDTQYF

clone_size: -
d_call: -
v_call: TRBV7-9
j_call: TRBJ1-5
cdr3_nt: TGTGCCAGCAGCTTACTCTCAGTCAATCAGCCCCAGCATTTT
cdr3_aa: CASSLLSVNQPQHF

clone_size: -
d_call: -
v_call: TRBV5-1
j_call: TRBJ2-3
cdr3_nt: TGCGCCAGCTCCTCCCCCCCTGGCGGGGCGGTCACAGATACGCAGTATTTT
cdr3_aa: CASSSPPGGAVTDTQYF

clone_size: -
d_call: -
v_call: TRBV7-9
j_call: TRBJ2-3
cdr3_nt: TGTGCCAGCAGCCCCAATCCCGTTTACACAGATACGCAGTATTTT
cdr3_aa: CASSPNPVYTDTQYF